This section outlines one T cell receptor (beta chain) sequence together with its context. Its antigen is as yet unknown. The sample originates from a study of glioma-infiltrating T cells after dendritic cell vaccination. Whole-study context: Dendritic cell vaccination trial patients had either newly diagnosed or recurrent glioblastoma. Study results and caveats: TCR clonality showed no direct relationship with survival.

The primer mix had 60 V beta and 13 J beta primers. The assay was immunoSEQ multiplex PCR, and TCRdb's table has in-frame clones only and misses some. The sample records about 99,000 clones, about four fifths being singletons. CDR1 is GTSNPN and CDR2 is SVGIG in the germline V gene (reference sequence). The J segment lost 4 bases and the V segment lost 4 bases, leaving 7 bases of the junction unmatched. The CDR3 loop spans 14 amino acids. Sequences were derived from blood, sampled before dendritic cell vaccination. This chain connects TRBV30 to TRBJ1-1; 9 nucleotides align to TRBD1. The receptor comes from a human donor with glioblastoma. The CDR3 DNA sequence: TGTGCCTGGACCGCGGACAGGGGTTTCACTGAAGCTTTCTTT. This codes for CAWTADRGFTEAFF.